The 7 T cell receptor beta chains below come from one sample, sequenced in a study of graft-versus-host responses after intestinal transplantation (dated by TCRdb to the early 2020s). Libraries were built with the immunoSEQ multiplex PCR assay. TCRdb provides this immuneACCESS table in a form limited to in-frame rearrangements. Some clones are lacking; in checked studies, under half of them reflect an unresolved V gene, and why the rest are absent is not known. The sample contains tens of thousands of clones, over 80% of them found a single time. The ten largest account for 1.1% of the sample. Per the publication, the time point label means: cells obtained before transplantation from donor or recipient. Their target antigens are unknown. This specimen consisted of unstimulated CD8+ T cells sorted from spleen or lymph node cells, obtained before transplant. The receptors were sampled from a human donor who was the organ donor for an intestinal transplant.

This clone has just one count. The CDR3 DNA follows: TGTGCCATCAGTGAGGTTGCGGCCTCCGGCGAGCAGTACTTC. Amino acids: CAISEVAASGEQYF. The V call is TRBV10-3, the J call TRBJ2-7; no firm D call. Germline values: CDR1 ENHRY, CDR2 SYGVKD. The V gene lost 2 bases and the J gene lost 6 bases, with 14 bases spanning the gap. The CDR3 totals 14 residues.

The V and J genes are TRBV27 and TRBJ2-2, with TRBD2 matching 8 bases. CDR1 and CDR2 from the germline V gene are MNHEY and SMNVEV (reference sequence). The CDR3 loop spans 17 amino acids. Trimming cost V 2 bases and J 0 bases; bases outside gene matches: 5. DNA of the CDR3: TGTGCCAGCAGTTTACTTACTAGCGGAACGAACACCGGGGAGCTGTTTTTT. Its protein product is CASSLLTSGTNTGELFF.

The chain carries TRBV6-1 and TRBJ1-2, with D perhaps TRBD1 (5 bases). Germline assignment: CDR1 MNHNS and CDR2 SASEGT. With 7 bases removed from V and 7 bases from J, the gap between germline ends came to 10 bases. This CDR3 has 11 residues. The CDR3 region is CASTDGGGYTF. The CDR3 region has the DNA TGTGCCAGCACTGACGGGGGTGGCTACACCTTC.

The chain recombines TRBV28 with TRBJ2-7; 12 nucleotides agree with TRBD2. This CDR3 has 14 amino acids. Germline V CDR1 and CDR2: MDHEN, SYDVKM. Trimming took 7 bases from V and 6 from J; bases not matched to a gene: 7. Here the CDR3 reads CASIPTSGRSEQYF. In DNA form, the CDR3 reads TGTGCCAGCATTCCGACTAGCGGGAGATCCGAGCAGTACTTC.

J is TRBJ1-1 and V is TRBV5-6; TRBD1 is a possible D gene (6 bases). CDR1 is SGHDT and CDR2 is YYEEEE in the germline V gene. Trimming left V 0 bases short and J 1 base short, with 13 bases between. This CDR3 comprises 16 residues. CDR3 protein: CASSLAGGGRNTEAFF. The DNA of the CDR3 is TGTGCCAGCAGCTTGGCTGGGGGCGGAAGGAACACTGAAGCTTTCTTT.

The chain uses TRBV15 and TRBJ2-7; tentative D call: TRBD1 (6 bases). This CDR3 has 14 residues. Deletions cut 7 bases from V and 5 bases from J, with 18 bases between. Germline CDR1 reads LNHNV; CDR2 reads YYDKDF (reference sequence). The CDR3, as DNA: TGTGCCACCACCGCCGGGACACGGTTCGACGAGCAGTACTTC. This translates into CATTAGTRFDEQYF.

The chain employs TRBV30 and TRBJ1-6; no clear D gene. Germline V gene lookup returns CDR1 GTSNPN and CDR2 SVGIG (reference sequence). V was clipped by 5 bases and J by 6 bases, with 8 bases between them. This CDR3 contains 12 residues. CDR3 protein: CAWQLGNSPLHF. The CDR3 nucleotides are TGTGCCTGGCAGCTAGGTAATTCACCCCTCCACTTT. The full variable domain, rest sourced from reference TRBV30 and TRBJ1-6, is SQTIHQWPATLVQPVGSPLSLECTVEGTSNPNLYWYRQAAGRGLQLLFYSVGIGQISSEVPQNLSASRPQDRQFILSSKKLLLSDSGFYLCAWQLGNSPLHFGNGTRLTVT.